These 26 T cell receptor beta chains came from one sample sequenced in a study of shared clonotypes between healthy human individuals. The protocol was immunoSEQ multiplex PCR, while the TCRdb copy is restricted to in-frame clones and leaves out a portion. The sample shows a few million clones, about 90% of them seen only once. Specimen: naive CD4+ T cells from PBMCs. The sample's subset: CD45RA+ positively selected. The receptors stem from a man aged 18-30 years in good health. Some clones in this sample may be carry-over from other donors' samples.

The chain combines TRBV6-5 with TRBJ2-3; weak D call: TRBD1 (5 bases). The CDR3 spans 14 residues. V lost 5 bases, J lost 2 bases, and 11 bases lay in between. Germline V CDR1 and CDR2: MNHEY, SVGAGI. This chain's CDR3 is CASSTRTYTDTQYF. The CDR3 coding sequence is TGTGCCAGCAGTACCCGGACATACACAGATACGCAGTATTTT.

As concerns this clone: The same CDR3 also results from other DNA sequences found in this sample. The genes are TRBV30 and TRBJ2-5; possibly TRBD1 or TRBD2 for D (6 bases each). The CDR3 covers 14 residues. Trimming cost V 0 bases and J 1 base, with 9 bases left between them. The germline V gene has CDR1 GTSNPN and CDR2 SVGIG (reference sequence). The CDR3 here is CAWSVQGGQETQYF. CDR3 nucleotides: TGTGCCTGGAGTGTACAGGGAGGCCAAGAGACCCAGTACTTC.

The V and J genes are TRBV5-5 and TRBJ2-3; D is uncertain. V lost 2 bases to trimming and J lost 3 bases, with 16 bases between them. Germline-derived CDR1 and CDR2 are SGHKS and YYEKEE (reference sequence). The length of the CDR3 is 16 residues. CDR3 in DNA: TGTGCCAGCAGCTTTGGTACCTATCCCCGAACAGATACGCAGTATTTT. This translates into CASSFGTYPRTDTQYF.

The genes are TRBV19 and TRBJ2-1, with D uncertain. Germline V lookup: CDR1 LNHDA, CDR2 SQIVND (reference sequence). Trimming removed 6 bases from V and 8 bases from J, with 20 bases in between. The CDR3 loop spans 15 amino acids. The CDR3 reads CASSLSRYGVDEQFF. For the CDR3, the DNA is TGTGCCAGTAGCCTTAGTCGGTACGGAGTGGATGAGCAGTTCTTC.

This clone was recorded a few times. The chain employs TRBV7-3 and TRBJ1-1; 8 nucleotides align to TRBD1. CDR1 SGHTA and CDR2 FQGTGA come from the germline V gene. The CDR3 consists of 15 residues. Losses at the gene ends were 4 bases for V and 10 bases for J; bases not matched to a gene: 14. The CDR3 loop reads CASSSSRDRPAGAFF. CDR3 DNA: TGTGCCAGCAGCTCGTCACGGGACAGGCCTGCTGGAGCTTTCTTT.

This chain joins TRBV12-5 and TRBJ1-1; D call uncertain. This CDR3 comprises 12 residues. V was cut by 1 base and J by 2 bases, with 2 bases left in between. Germline V gene sequence: CDR1 LGHNT, CDR2 FRNRAP. The CDR3 protein is CASGLDNTEAFF. The CDR3 DNA follows: TGTGCTAGTGGTTTGGATAACACTGAAGCTTTCTTT.

Comments on this clone: This same CDR3 is encoded by further DNA sequences in the sample. The V call is TRBV7-8, the J call TRBJ2-3; either TRBD1 or TRBD2 may supply D (5 bases each). V was clipped by 5 bases and J by 2 bases, with 8 bases between them. CDR1 and CDR2 from the germline V gene are SGHVS and FQNEAQ. CDR3 length: 13 amino acids. In DNA form, the CDR3 reads TGTGCCAGCAGCCGTGGGACCACAGATACGCAGTATTTT. It encodes CASSRGTTDTQYF.

The chain links TRBV7-3 to TRBJ2-2; no reliable D call. V lost 2 bases and J 6 bases, leaving 7 bases between the germline ends. The CDR3 length is 13 residues. Germline V gene sequence: CDR1 SGHTA, CDR2 FQGTGA. The CDR3 here is CASSLVSAGELFF. CDR3 sequence (DNA): TGTGCCAGCAGCTTAGTTTCCGCCGGGGAGCTGTTTTTT. Supplemented by reference TRBV7-3 and TRBJ2-2, the full variable domain reads GAGVSQTPSNKVTEKGKYVELRCDPISGHTALYWYRQSLGQGPEFLIYFQGTGAADDSGLPNDRFFAVRPEGSVSTLKIQRTERGDSAVYLCASSLVSAGELFFGEGSRLTVL.

The gene calls are TRBV2 and TRBJ2-5, with TRBD1 matching over 7 bases. This CDR3 has 16 residues. V trimming: 6 bases; J trimming: 3 bases; junction bases outside the gene matches: 13. Per the germline V gene, CDR1 is SNHLY and CDR2 is FYNNEI. The CDR3 nucleotides read TGTGCCAGCAGCACGAACCCGGGACAGAGAGAAGAGACCCAGTACTTC. This encodes CASSTNPGQREETQYF.

The chain joins TRBV2 to TRBJ1-2; D remains ambiguous. The CDR3 is made up of 13 amino acids. The germline V gene encodes CDR1 SNHLY and CDR2 FYNNEI. Trimming left V 6 bases short and J 8 bases short, with 16 bases between. The CDR3 is CASSPPNSGGYTF. The CDR3 DNA sequence: TGTGCCAGCAGCCCCCCTAACTCGGGCGGCTACACCTTC.

This sequence joins TRBV5-1 and TRBJ2-5; weak D call: TRBD1 (5 bases). V lost 0 bases, J lost 6 bases, and 12 bases lay in between. The length of the CDR3 is 14 residues. The germline V gene encodes CDR1 SGHRS and CDR2 YFSETQ. The CDR3 coding sequence is TGCGCCAGCAGCTTGGGTTCAGGGATCCAGACCCAGTACTTC. It yields the protein CASSLGSGIQTQYF.

The J gene is TRBJ1-1, the V gene TRBV9; D is uncertain. Deletions cut 0 bases from V and 4 bases from J, with 7 bases between. The CDR3 has 13 residues. Germline loops: CDR1 SGDLS, CDR2 YYNGEE. The CDR3 nucleotides read TGTGCCAGCAGCGTAGAAGGGTTCACTGAAGCTTTCTTT. It is translated as CASSVEGFTEAFF. Looking up the rest from reference TRBV9 and TRBJ1-1 gives the full variable domain: DSGVTQTPKHLITATGQRVTLRCSPRSGDLSVYWYQQSLDQGLQFLIQYYNGEERAKGNILERFSAQQFPDLHSELNLSSLELGDSALYFCASSVEGFTEAFFGQGTRLTVV.

CDR3: CSVVRTGTDTQYF. Written as DNA, the CDR3 is TGCAGCGTTGTAAGGACAGGCACAGATACGCAGTATTTT. The chain employs TRBV29-1 and TRBJ2-3; a weak D match, TRBD1 (6 bases). The CDR3 consists of 13 residues. Germline V gene data show CDR1 as SQVTM and CDR2 as ANQGSEA. V was shortened by 4 bases and J by 1 base, with 9 bases between the two germline ends.

This rearrangement joins TRBV6-5 to TRBJ2-4; D ambiguous. V shed 0 bases and J shed 8 bases, with 11 bases lying between them. CDR1 MNHEY and CDR2 SVGAGI come from the germline V gene. The CDR3 consists of 14 residues. CDR3 amino acids: CASSYSQVMDIQYF. The CDR3 DNA reads TGTGCCAGCAGTTACTCCCAGGTTATGGACATTCAGTACTTC.

The rearrangement links TRBV5-4 to TRBJ1-4, with 7 bases fitting TRBD1. This CDR3 comprises 15 residues. The trim removed 0 bases at V and 3 bases at J, leaving 2 bases unmatched. CDR1 is SGHNT, CDR2 YYREEE, per germline (reference sequence). The CDR3: CASSLGGQSNEKLFF. CDR3 DNA: TGTGCCAGCAGCTTGGGGGGACAGTCTAATGAAAAACTGTTTTTT.

The chain employs TRBV27 and TRBJ2-1; 13 bases are a match to TRBD2. Germline V lookup: CDR1 MNHEY, CDR2 SMNVEV (reference sequence). The J segment lost 4 bases and the V segment lost 1 base, leaving 4 bases of the junction unmatched. This CDR3 contains 17 residues. The DNA of the CDR3 is TGTGCCAGCAGTTTATTGTGGACTAGCGGGGGATACAATGAGCAGTTCTTC. It translates to CASSLLWTSGGYNEQFF.

On this clone itself: The sample carries other DNA sequences with the same CDR3. The V gene is TRBV4-3, the J gene TRBJ2-6; a weak D match, TRBD2 (5 bases). This CDR3 spans 16 amino acids. V was clipped by 8 bases and J by 0 bases, with 14 bases between them. CDR1 LGHNA and CDR2 YSLEER come from the germline V gene. The CDR3 protein is CASSEGRPSGANVLTF. DNA of the CDR3: TGCGCCAGCTCTGAGGGCAGGCCCTCTGGGGCCAACGTCCTGACTTTC.

Details on this clone: The same CDR3 is also encoded by other DNA sequences in this sample. The rearrangement joins TRBV11-3 to TRBJ2-6; D not certain. Trimming cost V 1 base and J 0 bases, with 4 bases left between them. Germline-derived CDR1 and CDR2 are SGHNT and YENEEA. This CDR3 spans 15 amino acids. The CDR3 DNA reads as TGTGCCAGCAGCTTAGGAAGCTCTGGGGCCAACGTCCTGACTTTC. Translating it yields CASSLGSSGANVLTF. Filled out from reference TRBV11-3 and TRBJ2-6, the complete variable domain reads EAGVVQSPRYKIIEKKQPVAFWCNPISGHNTLYWYLQNLGQGPELLIRYENEEAVDDSQLPKDRFSAERLKGVDSTLKIQPAELGDSAVYLCASSLGSSGANVLTFGAGSRLTVL.

The CDR3 sequence: CASSTDRPNTGELFF. In DNA form, the CDR3 reads TGTGCCAGTAGTACCGACAGGCCGAACACCGGGGAGCTGTTTTTT. The chain is built from TRBV19 and TRBJ2-2, with a possible D match to TRBD1 (6 bases). The CDR3 is 15 amino acids. CDR1 and CDR2 from the germline V gene are LNHDA and SQIVND (reference sequence). Trimming stripped 4 bases from V and 0 bases from J, with 9 bases between.

The genes are TRBV6-1 and TRBJ1-5; the D is unclear. The V gene's germline CDR1 is MNHNS and CDR2 SASEGT. The CDR3 covers 14 residues. Trimming removed 5 bases at V and 5 bases at J, with 13 bases between. The CDR3 bases are TGTGCCAGCAGTACAAATAGCCGTTATCAGCCCCAGCATTTT. Protein: CASSTNSRYQPQHF.

J is TRBJ2-3 and V is TRBV7-9, with 9 bases matching TRBD1. V gave up 5 bases and J gave up 2 bases; unmatched junction bases: 5. This CDR3 has 15 residues. Per the germline V gene, CDR1 is SEHNR and CDR2 is FQNEAQ (reference sequence). This CDR3 reads CASSTGTGTTDTQYF. CDR3 nucleotide sequence: TGTGCCAGCAGCACCGGGACAGGGACCACAGATACGCAGTATTTT.

This chain uses TRBV5-1 with TRBJ2-4; D might be TRBD1 (6 bases). The V and J ends lost 4 bases and 6 bases respectively, with 14 bases between them. The CDR3 covers 14 residues. Germline lookup yields CDR1 SGHRS and CDR2 YFSETQ. CDR3 amino acids: CASSPDPQGNIQYF. The CDR3 DNA sequence: TGCGCCAGCAGCCCGGATCCACAGGGAAACATTCAGTACTTC.

The chain carries TRBV9 and TRBJ2-1; the match to TRBD1 covers 8 bases. The CDR3 covers 14 residues. Germline CDR1 reads SGDLS; CDR2 reads YYNGEE. V lost 7 bases, J lost 1 base, and 4 bases stayed unmatched. The CDR3 here is CASGQGASYNEQFF. The CDR3 DNA sequence: TGTGCCAGCGGGCAGGGGGCGTCCTACAATGAGCAGTTCTTC.

The J gene is TRBJ2-5, the V gene TRBV5-4; 9 bases map to TRBD2. The germline V gene encodes CDR1 SGHNT and CDR2 YYREEE (reference sequence). V shed 3 bases, J shed 3 bases, and the junction held 3 bases outside the gene matches. CDR3 length: 14 residues. Written as DNA, the CDR3 is TGTGCCAGCAGCTGGACTAGCGAGAAAGAGACCCAGTACTTC. Protein: CASSWTSEKETQYF.

V and J are TRBV6-5 and TRBJ1-1, with unresolved D. The CDR3 runs to 14 residues. CDR1 MNHEY and CDR2 SVGAGI come from the germline V gene. V lost 2 bases and J 8 bases, leaving 15 bases between the germline ends. DNA of the CDR3: TGTGCCAGCAGTTACCCGGGTTCATTGGCGGAAGCTTTCTTT. It is translated as CASSYPGSLAEAFF.

The chain recombines TRBV7-2 with TRBJ2-1; TRBD2 matches at 8 bases. CDR3 length: 13 residues. The V and J ends lost 1 base and 16 bases, in that order; junction bases with no gene match: 9. Germline values: CDR1 SGHTA, CDR2 FQGNSA. The CDR3 spells CASSLVRAGGSFF. The CDR3 DNA is TGTGCCAGCAGCTTAGTGCGGGCGGGAGGCTCTTTCTTC.